This TCR beta chain was identified during a study of beta chain features in type 1 diabetes. The study, taken as a whole, reports: Healthy donors had naive, central memory and Treg TCRB repertoires that appeared less similar than those seen among patients. The study found moderately but significantly shorter TCRB CDR3s in all four CD4+ subsets of Type 1 diabetes patients. PCR might pick shorter templates more often, in the same way for patients and controls.

This clone has a handful of counts. The antigen remains undetermined. CDR3 length equals 12 residues. The germline gives CDR1 MNHEY, CDR2 SVGAGI. Trimming took off 4 bases at V and 12 bases at J, with 13 bases between the two ends. All of the isolated RNA was reverse transcribed, so expressed TCRB transcripts were sequenced. Measured with immunoSEQ multiplex PCR; TCRdb has only the in-frame clones, and not every one. The sample includes 130,000 to 150,000 clones, about an eighth seen only once; the top ten take 1.3%. This sequence joins TRBV6-5 and TRBJ2-1; D perhaps matches TRBD1 (5 bases). Sequenced material: central memory CD4+ T cells from blood. This receptor was obtained from a man in his late teens or twenties with type 1 diabetes. CDR3 sequence reads: CASSSTGSGQFF. As DNA, the CDR3 is TGTGCCAGCAGTTCAACAGGTTCAGGGCAGTTCTTC.